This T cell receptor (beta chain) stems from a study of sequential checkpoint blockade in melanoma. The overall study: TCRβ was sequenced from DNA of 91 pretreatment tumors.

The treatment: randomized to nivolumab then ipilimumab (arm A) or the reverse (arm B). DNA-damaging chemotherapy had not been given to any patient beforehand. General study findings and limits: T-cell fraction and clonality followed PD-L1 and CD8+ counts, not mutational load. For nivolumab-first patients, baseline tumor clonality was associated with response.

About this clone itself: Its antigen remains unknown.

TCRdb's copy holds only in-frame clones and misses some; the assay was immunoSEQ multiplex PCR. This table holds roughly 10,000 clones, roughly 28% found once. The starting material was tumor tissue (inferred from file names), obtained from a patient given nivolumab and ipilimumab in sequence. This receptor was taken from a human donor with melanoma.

The CDR3 nucleotides read TGTGCCAGCAGATTTAAACGATCGGGGAACAATGAGCAGTTCTTC. It yields the protein CASRFKRSGNNEQFF. V usage is TRBV11-3 and J usage is TRBJ2-1, with D possibly being TRBD2 (5 bases). Between the trimmed V and J ends, which lost 6 bases and 5 bases, there was a span of 17 bases. This CDR3 contains 15 residues. Per the germline V gene, CDR1 is SGHNT and CDR2 is YENEEA.